This TCR beta chain was captured by sequencing in a study of blood T cell repertoires in COVID-19. Study at large: Specimens from acute and convalescent COVID-19 originated in the United States, Italy and Spain. Sample material is recorded as cDNA or gDNA derived from T cells, B-cell-depleted T cells, or PBMCs.

Study processing details: Reference gene primer amplification yielded estimated nucleated cell counts. The table came from immunoSEQ multiplex PCR; TCRdb's copy has only in-frame clones and leaves some out. The DNA was the basis for D and trimming; V, J and clone size are from that table. This table has roughly 250,000 clones, 70% to 75% appearing once. The germline V and J ends were trimmed by 3 bases and 8 bases, with 10 bases remaining between them. Germline V gene data show CDR1 as LGHDT and CDR2 as YNNKEL (reference sequence). The CDR3 loop spans 12 amino acids. The chain couples TRBV3-1 (or the pseudogene TRBV3-2) to TRBJ1-2; D remains unclear. The sequencing input was peripheral blood. This receptor was identified in an elderly woman with acute or convalescent COVID-19. CDR3 sequence (DNA): TGTGCCAGCAGCCAGGCGGCGGGCGGCTACACCTTC. This codes for CASSQAAGGYTF.